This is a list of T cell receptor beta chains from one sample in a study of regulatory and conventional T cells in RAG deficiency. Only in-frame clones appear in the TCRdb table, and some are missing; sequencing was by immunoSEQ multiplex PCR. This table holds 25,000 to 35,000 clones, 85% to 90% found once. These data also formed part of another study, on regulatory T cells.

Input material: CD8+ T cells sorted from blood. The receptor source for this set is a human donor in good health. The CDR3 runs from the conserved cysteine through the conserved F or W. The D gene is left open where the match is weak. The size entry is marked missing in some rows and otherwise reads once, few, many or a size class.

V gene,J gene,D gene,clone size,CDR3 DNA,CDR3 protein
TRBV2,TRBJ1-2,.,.,TGTGCCACCCTACCAGAGCGAAACTATGGCTACACCTTC,CATLPERNYGYTF
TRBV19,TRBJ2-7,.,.,TGTGCCAGTAGTATAGAAGGACAGCAGTACTTC,CASSIEGQQYF
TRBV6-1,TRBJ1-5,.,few,TGTGCCAGCAGTGAATTCGGAAATAGCAATCAGCCCCAGCATTTT,CASSEFGNSNQPQHF
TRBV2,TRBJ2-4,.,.,TGTGCCAGCAGTGAAGCCTTAAAAAACATTCAGTACTTC,CASSEALKNIQYF
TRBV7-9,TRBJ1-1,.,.,TGTGCCAGCAGCACAGACGGGGGCACTGAAGCTTTCTTT,CASSTDGGTEAFF
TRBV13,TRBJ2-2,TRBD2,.,TGTGCCAGCAGCCCGACTAGCGGGTATGCCACCGGGGAGCTGTTTTTT,CASSPTSGYATGELFF
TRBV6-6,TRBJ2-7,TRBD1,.,TGTGCCAGCAGTTCGGGACAGACCTACGAGCAGTACTTC,CASSSGQTYEQYF
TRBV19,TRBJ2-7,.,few,TGTGCCAGCGGAGCGATATACGAGCAGTACTTC,CASGAIYEQYF
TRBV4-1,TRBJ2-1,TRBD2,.,TGCGCCAGCAGCCAAGAAGAACTAGCGGCACTTACGGATGAGCAGTTCTTC,CASSQEELAALTDEQFF
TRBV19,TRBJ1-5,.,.,TGTGCCAGTAGTGTCCGGGACAACAATCAGCCCCAGCATTTT,CASSVRDNNQPQHF
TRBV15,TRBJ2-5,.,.,TGTGCCACCAGCAGTTCGTTGGGGGATGCCCAAGAGACCCAGTACTTC,CATSSSLGDAQETQYF
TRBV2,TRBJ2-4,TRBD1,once,TGTGCCAGCAGCAGGACAGGGGAAAGGGCCAAAAACATTCAGTACTTC,CASSRTGERAKNIQYF
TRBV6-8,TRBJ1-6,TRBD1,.,TGTGCCAGCAGTTACGGGACAGGGGATGATTCACCCCTCCACTTT,CASSYGTGDDSPLHF
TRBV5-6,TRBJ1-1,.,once,TGTGCCAGCAGCTTGGACGTCTACATGAACACTGAAGCTTTCTTT,CASSLDVYMNTEAFF
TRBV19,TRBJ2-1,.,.,TGTGCCACCGACCACGACAATGAGCAGTTCTTC,CATDHDNEQFF
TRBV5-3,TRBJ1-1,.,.,TGTGCCAGCAGCGGAGGGACAAAGGCTTTCTTT,CASSGGTKAFF
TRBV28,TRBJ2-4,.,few,TGTGCCAGCAGTTTCTCCGCGGGGGATCCAATTGGGGGCAGAGTAGCCAAAAACATTCAGTACTTC,CASSFSAGDPIGGRVAKNIQYF
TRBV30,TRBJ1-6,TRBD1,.,TGTGCCTTGACCGCCGGGACAGGGGGTAGTTCACCCCTCCACTTT,CALTAGTGGSSPLHF
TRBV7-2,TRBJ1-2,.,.,TGTGCCAGCAGCGAAGGCAGGGGCTATGGCTACACCTTC,CASSEGRGYGYTF
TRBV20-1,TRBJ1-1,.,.,TGCAGTGCCGCCAGGGAGGTTGAAGCTTTCTTT,CSAAREVEAFF
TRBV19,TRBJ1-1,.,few,TGTGCCAGTAAATGGTCGGGTGGCACTGAAGCTTTCTTT,CASKWSGGTEAFF
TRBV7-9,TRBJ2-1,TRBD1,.,TGTGCCAGCAGCTCTTATCAGGGGGTGGACAATGAGCAGTTCTTC,CASSSYQGVDNEQFF
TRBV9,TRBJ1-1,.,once,TGTGCCAGCAGCCCGATGGGACCGATGAACACTGAAGCTTTCTTT,CASSPMGPMNTEAFF
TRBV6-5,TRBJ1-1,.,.,TGTGCCAGCAGTTACTCGACTCGGAACACTGAAGCTTTCTTT,CASSYSTRNTEAFF
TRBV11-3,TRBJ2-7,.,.,TGTGCCAGCAGCGCCGATCGAGGACAGTCCGAGCAGTACTTC,CASSADRGQSEQYF
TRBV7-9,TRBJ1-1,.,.,TGTGCCAGCAGCTTAGGAGGGGACAAGAACACTGAAGCTTTCTTT,CASSLGGDKNTEAFF
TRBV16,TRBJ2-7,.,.,TGTGCCAGCAGCCATCTCACTCCCTCCTACGAGCAGTACTTC,CASSHLTPSYEQYF
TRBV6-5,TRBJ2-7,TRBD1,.,TGTGCCAGCAGTGCCGGGACAGGAAACTACGAGCAGTACTTC,CASSAGTGNYEQYF
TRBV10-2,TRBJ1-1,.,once,TGCGCCAGCAGAAACGCAGAGAACACTGAAGCTTTCTTT,CASRNAENTEAFF
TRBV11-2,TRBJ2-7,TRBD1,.,TGTGCCAGCAGCTTAGTAGGGGGACAGTACGAGCAGTACTTC,CASSLVGGQYEQYF
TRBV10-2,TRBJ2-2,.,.,TGCGCCAGCAGTGAAAACGGACAGTTTGTTGGTTCCGGGGAGCTGTTTTTT,CASSENGQFVGSGELFF
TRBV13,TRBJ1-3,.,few,TGTGCCAGCAGCTTAGGTGCGGGGGCAAACACCATATATTTT,CASSLGAGANTIYF
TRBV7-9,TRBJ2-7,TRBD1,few,TGTGCCAGCAGCTTCGGACAGGGGGGCCACGAGCAGTACTTC,CASSFGQGGHEQYF